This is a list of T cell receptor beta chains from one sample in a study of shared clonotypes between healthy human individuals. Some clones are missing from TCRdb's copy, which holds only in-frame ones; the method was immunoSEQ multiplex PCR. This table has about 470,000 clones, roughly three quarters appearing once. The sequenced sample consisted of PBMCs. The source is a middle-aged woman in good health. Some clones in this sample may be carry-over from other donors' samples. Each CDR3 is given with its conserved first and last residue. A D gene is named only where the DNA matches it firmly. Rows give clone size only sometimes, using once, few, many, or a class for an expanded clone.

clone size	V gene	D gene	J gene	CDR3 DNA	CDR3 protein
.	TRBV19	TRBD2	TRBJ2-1	TGTGCCAGTAGTATAGGCGGACTAGCGGATTATAGCTCCTACAATGAGCAGTTCTTC	CASSIGGLADYSSYNEQFF
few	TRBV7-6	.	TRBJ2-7	TGTGCCAGCAGCTTAGCGGGGGACCCCAGATACGAGCAGTACTTC	CASSLAGDPRYEQYF
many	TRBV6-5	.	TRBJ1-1	TGTGCCAGCAGTTACTCATCCGAGGCGGGCACTGAAGCTTTCTTT	CASSYSSEAGTEAFF
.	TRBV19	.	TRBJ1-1	TGTGCCAGTAGTACACAGGGCAGCACTGAAGCTTTCTTT	CASSTQGSTEAFF
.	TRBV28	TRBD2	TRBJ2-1	TGTGCCAGCAGTCCCCCGGGAGGGTTAGGTGAGCAGTTCTTC	CASSPPGGLGEQFF
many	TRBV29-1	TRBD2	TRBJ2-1	TGCAGCGTTGAAGATTTTGTGGCGGGAGTGAACAATGAGCAGTTCTTC	CSVEDFVAGVNNEQFF
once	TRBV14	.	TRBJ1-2	TGTGCCAGCAGCCCGCAGGGGCGCCAATTATATGGCTACACCTTC	CASSPQGRQLYGYTF
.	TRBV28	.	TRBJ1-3	TGTGCCAGCACTAAACCGGGGGTAGGCTCTGGAAACACCATATATTTT	CASTKPGVGSGNTIYF
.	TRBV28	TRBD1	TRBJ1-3	TGTGCCAGCAGTTTCCCGACAGGGACCGGAAACACCATATATTTT	CASSFPTGTGNTIYF
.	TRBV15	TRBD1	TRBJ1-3	TGTGCCACCAGCAGACCAGACAGGGGTACGAACGGAATTGTCGGAAACACCATATATTTT	CATSRPDRGTNGIVGNTIYF
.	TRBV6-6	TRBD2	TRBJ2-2	TGTGCCAGCAGCCTGAGCGGGAGCAGCGGCGGGGAGCTGTTTTTT	CASSLSGSSGGELFF
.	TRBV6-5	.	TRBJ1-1	TGTGCCAGCAGGAACGGGGGGGCCGACACTGAAGCTTTCTTT	CASRNGGADTEAFF
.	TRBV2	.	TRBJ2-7	TGTGCCAGCAGTGAAGTGCCCTTTGACGAGCAGTACTTC	CASSEVPFDEQYF
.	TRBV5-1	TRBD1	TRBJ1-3	TGCGCCAGCAGCCCTGAGACAGGGTCTGGAAACACCATATATTTT	CASSPETGSGNTIYF
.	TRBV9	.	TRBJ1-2	TGTGCCAGCAGCGTATCAGGATCCCTCGGGGGCTACACCTTC	CASSVSGSLGGYTF
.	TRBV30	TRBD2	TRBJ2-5	TGTGCCTGGAGCCTAGGGCTAGCGGAAGAGACCCAGTACTTC	CAWSLGLAEETQYF
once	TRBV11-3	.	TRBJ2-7	TGTGCCAGCAGCCAGGACAGCTCCTACGAGCAGTACTTC	CASSQDSSYEQYF
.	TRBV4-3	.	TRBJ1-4	TGCGCCAGCAGCCAAGATTTAGGAGCCCGGGGTGAAAAACTGTTTTTT	CASSQDLGARGEKLFF
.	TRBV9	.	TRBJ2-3	TGTGCCAGCAGCGTAGGGGGCGGGACCACAGATACGCAGTATTTT	CASSVGGGTTDTQYF
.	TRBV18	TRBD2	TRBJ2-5	TGTGCCAGCTCACCACTACTAGCGGGAGGAGAGACCCAGTACTTC	CASSPLLAGGETQYF
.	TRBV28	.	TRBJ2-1	TGTGCCAGCAGTTTATCCGGGGGAAGCCGGTACAATGAGCAGTTCTTC	CASSLSGGSRYNEQFF
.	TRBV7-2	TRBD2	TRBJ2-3	TGTGCCAGCAGCTTGAGTAATAGGGGACTAGCGAGCACAGATACGCAGTATTTT	CASSLSNRGLASTDTQYF
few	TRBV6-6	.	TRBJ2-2	TGTGCCAGTCGGCGACATACAAACACCGGGGAGCTGTTTTTT	CASRRHTNTGELFF
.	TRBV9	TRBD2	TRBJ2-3	TGTGCCAGCAGCTCCAGCGGGGACCAGGATACGCAGTATTTT	CASSSSGDQDTQYF
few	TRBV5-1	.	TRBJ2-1	TGCGCCAGCAGCTTGGATGTGGGTCGGAATGAGCAGTTCTTC	CASSLDVGRNEQFF
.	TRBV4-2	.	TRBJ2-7	TGTGCCAGCAGCCACCCATACCGGGACCAGCACTACGAGCAGTACTTC	CASSHPYRDQHYEQYF
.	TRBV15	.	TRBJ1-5	TGTGCCACCAGCAGAGATGCAGGGAATCAGCCCCAGCATTTT	CATSRDAGNQPQHF
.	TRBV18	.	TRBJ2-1	TGTGCCAGCTCACCCGGAGGGCGGGGTGAGCAGTTCTTC	CASSPGGRGEQFF
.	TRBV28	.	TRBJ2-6	TGTGCCAGCAGTTTATTAACGTCGCGCGGGGCCAACGTCCTGACTTTC	CASSLLTSRGANVLTF
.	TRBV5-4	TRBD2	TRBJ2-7	TGTGCCAGCAGCCTGCAGACTAGCGGAGTCTACGAGCAGTACTTC	CASSLQTSGVYEQYF
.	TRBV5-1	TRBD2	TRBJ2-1	TGCGCCAGCAGCTTGGAGCTAGCGGCGTACAATGAGCAGTTCTTC	CASSLELAAYNEQFF
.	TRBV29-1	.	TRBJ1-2	TGCAGCGTTGAAGATCCACGGACCAAAAACTATGGCTACACCTTC	CSVEDPRTKNYGYTF
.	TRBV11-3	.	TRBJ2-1	TGTGCCAGCAGCCGTACCAGGGTCAATGAGCAGTTCTTC	CASSRTRVNEQFF
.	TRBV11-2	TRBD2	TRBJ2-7	TGTGCCAGCAGACCACTAGCGGGAGACGGCTACGAGCAGTACTTC	CASRPLAGDGYEQYF
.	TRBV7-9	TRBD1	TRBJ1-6	TGTGCCAGCAACTATGACAGGGGACATAATAATTCACCCCTCCACTTT	CASNYDRGHNNSPLHF
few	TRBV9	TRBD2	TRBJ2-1	TGTGCCAGCAGCGAAACTAGCGGGAGTTTCTACAATGAGCAGTTCTTC	CASSETSGSFYNEQFF
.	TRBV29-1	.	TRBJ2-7	TGCAGCGCATTACTATCCTACGAGCAGTACTTC	CSALLSYEQYF
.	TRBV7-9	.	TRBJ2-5	TGTGCCAGCAGCCGGACCGGGACTCGGCTGTCGACCCAGTACTTC	CASSRTGTRLSTQYF
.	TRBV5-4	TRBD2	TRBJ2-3	TGTGCCAGCAGCTTGTCGGCGGGAGGAGGAGATACGCAGTATTTT	CASSLSAGGGDTQYF
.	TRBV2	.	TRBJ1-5	TGTGCCAGCAGTAGCTATGGGCCTGGATCGCCCCAGCATTTT	CASSSYGPGSPQHF
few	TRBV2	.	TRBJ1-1	TGTGCCAGCAACCCGCCTGGACAGCTTGAAGCTTTCTTT	CASNPPGQLEAFF
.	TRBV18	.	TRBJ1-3	TGTGCCAGCTCACCACTCGGGGGGAGCTCTGGAAACACCATATATTTT	CASSPLGGSSGNTIYF
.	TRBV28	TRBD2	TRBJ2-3	TGTGCCAGCAGTACCCGCGGGACTAGGGATACAGATACGCAGTATTTT	CASSTRGTRDTDTQYF
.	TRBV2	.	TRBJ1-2	TGTGCCAGCAGTGTAACAGGGAACTATGGCTACACCTTC	CASSVTGNYGYTF
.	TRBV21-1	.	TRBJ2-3	TGTGCCAGCACCCCGAGCACAGAGTGCGCAGATACGCAGTATTTT	CASTPSTECADTQYF
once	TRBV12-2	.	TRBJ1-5	TGTGCAAGTCGCCACAATCGGGGGTTTCAGCCCCAGCATTTT	CASRHNRGFQPQHF
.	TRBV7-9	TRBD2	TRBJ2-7	TGTGCCAGCAGCTTAGGGGGACTAGCGGCCGAGCAGTACTTC	CASSLGGLAAEQYF
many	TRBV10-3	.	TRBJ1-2	TGTGCCATCAGTGAGAGGCAGCCCGCTGGCTATGGCTACACCTTC	CAISERQPAGYGYTF
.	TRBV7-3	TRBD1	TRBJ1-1	TGTGCCAGCAGCCTCACTGGGACAGTGAACACTGAAGCTTTCTTT	CASSLTGTVNTEAFF
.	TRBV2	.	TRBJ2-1	TGTGCCAGCAAGTGGGACAATGAGCAGTTCTTC	CASKWDNEQFF
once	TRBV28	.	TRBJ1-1	TGTGCCAGCAGTTTCATCGGAACGGCAGGGAACACTGAAGCTTTCTTT	CASSFIGTAGNTEAFF